The next 6 T cell receptor beta chains were all read from a single sample in a study of cytomegalovirus exposure and HLA in healthy donors. PCR primers comprised 60 Vbeta and 13 Jbeta primers. Sequencing was performed with immunoSEQ multiplex PCR; in TCRdb, only in-frame clones are kept and a portion is missing. The sample holds 150,000 to 200,000 clones, more than 80% seen once. Sequenced sample: PBMCs. The origin of the receptors is a boy between 10 and 17 years old in good health and CMV-seronegative.

The chain joins TRBV11-1 to TRBJ1-1; D is uncertain. Germline V lookup: CDR1 SGHAT, CDR2 FQDESV (reference sequence). The ends were cut back, 1 base at V and 3 bases at J, with 6 bases in the middle. This CDR3 has 13 residues. CDR3 residues: CASSLVTDTEAFF. The CDR3 region has the DNA TGTGCCAGCAGCTTAGTCACGGACACTGAAGCTTTCTTT. Supplemented by reference TRBV11-1 and TRBJ1-1, the full variable domain reads EAEVAQSPRYKITEKSQAVAFWCDPISGHATLYWYRQILGQGPELLVQFQDESVVDDSQLPKDRFSAERLKGVDSTLKIQPAELGDSAMYLCASSLVTDTEAFFGQGTRLTVV.

The chain links TRBV4-2 to TRBJ1-4; 8 bases line up with TRBD1. The V segment lost 0 bases and the J segment 4 bases; nucleotides outside the gene matches: 13. The CDR3 is made up of 19 amino acids. In germline, CDR1 is LGHNA, CDR2 YNFKEQ. The CDR3: CASSQDPRGPSMGNEKLFF. The CDR3 DNA follows: TGTGCCAGCAGCCAAGATCCCAGGGGGCCTAGTATGGGTAATGAAAAACTGTTTTTT.

The V gene is TRBV6-6, the J gene TRBJ1-6; the D is unclear. Trimming took off 6 bases at V and 6 bases at J, with 3 bases between the two ends. Germline CDR1 and CDR2: MNHNY and SVGAGI (reference sequence). This CDR3 has 11 residues. This chain's CDR3 is CASSRNSPLHF. Written as DNA, the CDR3 is TGTGCCAGCAGCCGTAATTCACCCCTCCACTTT.

Comments on this clone: At one boundary the junction diverges from the germline segment, which might be a read error. J is TRBJ2-1 and V is TRBV4-3, with 12 bases identical to TRBD2. The germline V gene has CDR1 LGHNA and CDR2 YSLEER. This CDR3 has 19 amino acids. This chain's CDR3 is CTSSRHTGLAGGSYNEQFF. The CDR3 DNA follows: TGCACCAGCAGCCGACATACGGGACTAGCGGGCGGCTCCTACAATGAGCAGTTCTTC.

This clone was counted once. The CDR3 DNA follows: TGTGCCAGCAGTTACCTCGGGGGAGGAAATGAAAAACTGTTTTTT. It translates to CASSYLGGGNEKLFF. The chain links TRBV6-6 to TRBJ1-4; D might be TRBD1 (5 bases). Germline V lookup: CDR1 MNHNY, CDR2 SVGAGI (reference sequence). Between the trimmed V and J ends, which lost 2 bases and 5 bases, there was a span of 12 bases. CDR3 size: 15 residues.

In regard to this clone: Other DNA sequences in the sample encode the same CDR3. This chain joins TRBV2 and TRBJ2-4; 10 positions agree with TRBD2. The V gene end was trimmed by 1 base and the J gene end by 2 bases; junction bases not matched to a gene: 2. The germline CDR1 and CDR2 sequences are SNHLY and FYNNEI. The CDR3 has 16 residues. CDR3 amino acids: CASSEGLAGPKNIQYF. CDR3 DNA sequence: TGTGCCAGCAGTGAAGGACTAGCGGGTCCCAAAAACATTCAGTACTTC.